A selection of T cell receptor beta chains follows, all from one sample in a study of shared clonotypes between healthy human individuals. TCRdb keeps only in-frame clones here, not all; method: immunoSEQ multiplex PCR. The sample has a few million clones, 90% to 96% seen once. Specimen: naive CD4+ T cells sorted from blood. These receptors all stem from a man between 18 and 29 years old in good health. Both conserved end residues are part of each CDR3. Fields, in order: V gene, D gene, J gene, clone size, CDR3 DNA, CDR3 protein. A D gene is named only where the DNA matches it firmly. Size tells how often a clone was seen (once, few, many) or the class of an expanded clone, and some rows leave it out.

V: TRBV11-2; D: TRBD1; J: TRBJ1-5; size: -; DNA: TGTGCCAGCAGCTTAACGACGACAGGGGATCGACAGCCCCAGCATTTT; CDR3: CASSLTTTGDRQPQHF
V: TRBV7-9; D: TRBD2; J: TRBJ2-3; size: once; DNA: TGTGCCAGCAGCTCACCCGGGACTAGCGCCGGACGGCAGTATTTT; CDR3: CASSSPGTSAGRQYF
V: TRBV19; D: -; J: TRBJ1-2; size: -; DNA: TGTGCCAGTAGTATGACCAGTAACTATGGCTACACCTTC; CDR3: CASSMTSNYGYTF
V: TRBV4-3; D: -; J: TRBJ1-4; size: -; DNA: TGCGCCAGCAGCCAAGAAGGCGGAAAACTGTTTTTT; CDR3: CASSQEGGKLFF
V: TRBV9; D: -; J: TRBJ1-6; size: -; DNA: TGTGCCAGCGGCGCCACAGGGACCTATAATTCACCCCTCCACTTT; CDR3: CASGATGTYNSPLHF
V: TRBV5-1; D: -; J: TRBJ2-4; size: -; DNA: TGCGCCAGCAGCTTGGGGGGAATGGCCAAAAACATTCAGTACTTC; CDR3: CASSLGGMAKNIQYF
V: TRBV19; D: -; J: TRBJ2-7; size: -; DNA: TGTGCCAGTAGTATTGGGCAGGGCAGCTCCTACGAGCAGTACTTC; CDR3: CASSIGQGSSYEQYF
V: TRBV2; D: -; J: TRBJ1-1; size: -; DNA: TGTGCCAGCATTCGGCAGCCGAACACTGAAGCTTTCTTT; CDR3: CASIRQPNTEAFF
V: TRBV10-3; D: TRBD1; J: TRBJ2-2; size: -; DNA: TGTGCCACCTTAACAGGGGCCGGGAACACCGGGGAGCTGTTTTTT; CDR3: CATLTGAGNTGELFF
V: TRBV19; D: -; J: TRBJ1-2; size: once; DNA: TGTGCCAGTAGTCAGAGAGCAGGGTCATTAAGTCGGCGAAACTATGGCTACACCTTC; CDR3: CASSQRAGSLSRRNYGYTF
V: TRBV10-2; D: TRBD1; J: TRBJ1-2; size: -; DNA: TGCGCCAGCAGGGAGGGGGCTGCCTATGGCTACACCTTC; CDR3: CASREGAAYGYTF
V: TRBV18; D: TRBD1; J: TRBJ1-2; size: once; DNA: TGTGCCAGCTCCCAGGGACAGGGGGCGGACGGCTACACCTTC; CDR3: CASSQGQGADGYTF
V: TRBV5-1; D: TRBD1; J: TRBJ1-3; size: -; DNA: TGCGCCAGCAGCCTCACGGGACAGGACTCTGGAAACACCATATATTTT; CDR3: CASSLTGQDSGNTIYF
V: TRBV5-4; D: -; J: TRBJ2-7; size: -; DNA: TGTGCCAGCAGCCCACAAGAGTCCTACGAGCAGTACTTC; CDR3: CASSPQESYEQYF
V: TRBV6-1; D: -; J: TRBJ2-1; size: -; DNA: TGTGCCAGCAGTGAATCGTACAATGAGCAGTTCTTC; CDR3: CASSESYNEQFF
V: TRBV5-8; D: -; J: TRBJ1-2; size: once; DNA: TGTGCCAGCACCCTACCTGGTCCGCTTTTTGGCTACACCTTC; CDR3: CASTLPGPLFGYTF
V: TRBV4-3; D: -; J: TRBJ1-2; size: once; DNA: TGCGCCAGCAGCCAAGATCGGGGGCTGGGGGCGGATGGCTACACCTTC; CDR3: CASSQDRGLGADGYTF
V: TRBV9; D: -; J: TRBJ2-3; size: -; DNA: TGTGCCAGCAGCGTAGTAAGCGGATACGGGGATACGCAGTATTTT; CDR3: CASSVVSGYGDTQYF
V: TRBV7-9; D: TRBD2; J: TRBJ2-5; size: -; DNA: TGTGCCAGCAGCTCCTCAGGTGCGGGAGCGCGGGAGACCCAGTACTTC; CDR3: CASSSSGAGARETQYF
V: TRBV6-5; D: TRBD1; J: TRBJ2-7; size: -; DNA: TGTGCCAGCAGTAACCCACAGGGGGCCCCCTACGAGCAGTACTTC; CDR3: CASSNPQGAPYEQYF
V: TRBV6-1; D: -; J: TRBJ2-7; size: -; DNA: TGTGCCAGCAGTTTAGGGTGGAAGTCCTACGAGCAGTACTTC; CDR3: CASSLGWKSYEQYF
V: TRBV7-8; D: -; J: TRBJ2-6; size: -; DNA: TGTGCCAGCAGCTTAGGCGGGGTCGGGGCCAACGTCCTGACTTTC; CDR3: CASSLGGVGANVLTF
V: TRBV7-9; D: -; J: TRBJ2-3; size: -; DNA: TGTGCCAGCAGCTTAGTAATACCCAGCACAGATACGCAGTATTTT; CDR3: CASSLVIPSTDTQYF
V: TRBV5-4; D: TRBD2; J: TRBJ2-1; size: -; DNA: TGTGCCAGCAGCTTTCCTAGCGGGGGGGCCTACAATGAGCAGTTCTTC; CDR3: CASSFPSGGAYNEQFF
V: TRBV5-1; D: -; J: TRBJ2-6; size: -; DNA: TGCGCCAGCAGCTTTGAGGACTCTGGGGCCAACGTCCTGACTTTC; CDR3: CASSFEDSGANVLTF
V: TRBV10-2; D: -; J: TRBJ2-2; size: -; DNA: TGCGCCAGCACGAGGGACGGCAGGGAGCTGTTTTTT; CDR3: CASTRDGRELFF
V: TRBV7-2; D: TRBD1; J: TRBJ1-5; size: once; DNA: TGTGCCAGCAGCTTAACCGGGACAGTACTTGGTCAGCCCCAGCATTTT; CDR3: CASSLTGTVLGQPQHF
V: TRBV28; D: -; J: TRBJ1-2; size: -; DNA: TGTGCCAGCAGTTTACTACAGGGCCTGAGCTACACCTTC; CDR3: CASSLLQGLSYTF
V: TRBV14; D: TRBD1; J: TRBJ1-6; size: once; DNA: TGTGCCAGCAGCCCGCAACGGACAGGGGTATCACCCCTCCACTTT; CDR3: CASSPQRTGVSPLHF
V: TRBV7-2; D: TRBD2; J: TRBJ2-7; size: -; DNA: TGTGCCAGCAGCTTTGGGACTAGCGGGAGTCAGTACTTC; CDR3: CASSFGTSGSQYF
V: TRBV19; D: -; J: TRBJ2-5; size: once; DNA: TGTGCCAGTAGGCACAGAGAGACCCAGTACTTC; CDR3: CASRHRETQYF
V: TRBV6-5; D: -; J: TRBJ2-1; size: -; DNA: TGTGCCACAGCCTTGGGATCGTCCTACAATGAGCAGTTCTTC; CDR3: CATALGSSYNEQFF
V: TRBV10-3; D: TRBD2; J: TRBJ2-3; size: -; DNA: TGTGCCATCAGTGAGTCGAAGACTAGCGGGCCAGATACGCAGTATTTT; CDR3: CAISESKTSGPDTQYF
V: TRBV18; D: -; J: TRBJ1-1; size: once; DNA: TGTGCCAGCTCACCACAGGGTTTCACTGAAGCTTTCTTT; CDR3: CASSPQGFTEAFF
V: TRBV7-2; D: -; J: TRBJ2-1; size: -; DNA: TGTGCCAGCAGCCCACCAGGGGTCCCCCGCAATGAGCAGTTCTTC; CDR3: CASSPPGVPRNEQFF
V: TRBV6-5; D: -; J: TRBJ1-2; size: -; DNA: TGTGCCAGCAGTCGCACAGCGTCAGACTATGGCTACACCTTC; CDR3: CASSRTASDYGYTF
V: TRBV20-1; D: -; J: TRBJ2-5; size: -; DNA: TGCAGTGCTGCACAAGAGACCCAGTACTTC; CDR3: CSAAQETQYF
V: TRBV7-2; D: -; J: TRBJ2-3; size: -; DNA: TGTGCCAGCAGCTTAAGGGGGAGAAAGACAGATACGCAGTATTTT; CDR3: CASSLRGRKTDTQYF
V: TRBV7-3; D: -; J: TRBJ2-2; size: -; DNA: TGTGCCAGCAGCGCCGACAGGAACACCGGGGAGCTGTTTTTT; CDR3: CASSADRNTGELFF
V: TRBV14; D: -; J: TRBJ1-6; size: once; DNA: TGTGCCAGCAGCCGAGAGGGCTCCTATAATTCACCCCTCCACTTT; CDR3: CASSREGSYNSPLHF
V: TRBV19; D: TRBD1; J: TRBJ1-3; size: -; DNA: TGTGCCAGTAGTATCGGGACAGCTGGAAACACCATATATTTT; CDR3: CASSIGTAGNTIYF